The rows below give T cell receptor beta chains drawn from one sample of a study of CD8 T cells in Susac syndrome. TCRdb analysed the immunoSEQ multiplex PCR reads with MiXCR anew, one entry per CDR3 protein. The table shows more than 130,000 distinct CDR3 sequences, with about 94% occurring only once. Sequenced: CD8+ T cells from PBMCs. These receptor sequences come from a human donor in good health. The conserved cysteine and the conserved F or W are not part of the CDR3 here.

>TRBJ2-2|TRBV12-3/TRBV12-4
ASSLGGAELF
>TRBJ2-7|TRBV28
ASSFSVYEQY
>TRBJ2-7|TRBV2
ASSGILPYEQY
>TRBJ2-5|TRBV4-2
ASSQVPGQETQY
>TRBJ2-7|TRBV7-9
ASSGLAGDAQY
>TRBJ2-1|TRBV7-9
ASSLAGGYNEQF
>TRBJ2-7|TRBV20-1
SVTGTRTYEQY
>TRBJ2-7|TRBV20-1
SAKEGVSYEQY
>TRBJ1-2|TRBV29-1
SVGGQGGGYT
>TRBJ2-3|TRBV6-2/TRBV6-3
ASGIPDTQY
>TRBJ1-4|TRBV6-1
ASTEGGYVLQGDEEKLF
>TRBJ2-7|TRBV27
ASSWAGESYEQY
>TRBJ2-1|TRBV4-3
ASSPWSGNEQF
>TRBJ1-5|TRBV12-3/TRBV12-4
ASSLADRGRGSQH
>TRBJ2-2|TRBV2
ASRDRDRGTGELF
>TRBJ2-3|TRBV18
ASSPSLAIVTDTQY
>TRBJ1-1|TRBV15
ATSTWVLVGTEAF
>TRBJ2-1|TRBV12-3/TRBV12-4
ASTLAGSYNEQF
>TRBJ1-1|TRBV28
ASSPKTGTRSEAF
>TRBJ2-3|TRBV3-1
ASSQRHSTDTQY
>TRBJ2-2|TRBV6-5
ASRPGTGYTGELF
>TRBJ1-5|TRBV6-2/TRBV6-3
ASTGVQSNQPQH
>TRBJ2-5|TRBV7-8
ASSPYPAMNRGETQY
>TRBJ1-1|TRBV4-1
ASSPRHNMNTEAF
>TRBJ2-1|TRBV24-1
ATSDLRGVSYEQF
>TRBJ2-1|TRBV7-9
ASSTPGLAGYNEQF
>TRBJ1-1|TRBV9
ASRPGSGEAF
>TRBJ2-4|TRBV11-2
ASSSTGAKNIQY
>TRBJ2-7|TRBV18
ASSPLGLADLHSYEQY
>TRBJ2-1|TRBV28
ASREFVNEQF
>TRBJ2-5|TRBV24-1
ATSETGTSGEETQY